This T cell receptor beta chain was observed in a study of CD4 T cells in relation to SARS-CoV-2 and coronaviruses. Study-wide background: PBMCs were cultured with antigen for roughly 10 days before TCR beta sequencing. Study-wide points: Samples before the pandemic and after infection were not matched within any donor.

This clone appeared once. Its antigen is not known. Before the COVID-19 pandemic, during about 2010-2019, CD4+ T cells were taken from unexposed donors. After around nine days of culture, CD4+ T cells were isolated. PBMCs were plated at some 2 million per well in IL-2-containing medium. On days 3 and 7, cultures got half fresh IL-2 medium. V lost 4 bases, J lost 4 bases, and 7 bases lay in between. The germline gives CDR1 MDHEN, CDR2 SYDVKM. This CDR3 has 12 amino acids. Measured with immunoSEQ multiplex PCR; TCRdb has only the in-frame clones, and not every one. The data show approximately 20,000 clones, approximately 70% seen once.

This chain joins TRBV28 and TRBJ1-2; D is undetermined. The receptor's source is a human donor in good health. Sample: CD4+ T cells from PBMCs, cultured in vitro. CDR3 coding DNA: TGTGCCAGCAGTTCGACCGGCTATGGCTACACCTTC. It codes for CASSSTGYGYTF.